One sample yielded the 28 T cell receptor beta chains listed below, sequenced in a study of shared clonotypes between healthy human individuals. Assay used: immunoSEQ multiplex PCR; TCRdb lists only in-frame clones, some missing. This table has about 600,000 clones, roughly 97% appearing once. Sequenced: naive CD4+ T cells sorted from blood. Documented subset: CD45RA+ positively selected. These receptors were obtained from a woman in her twenties or thirties in good health.

This clone was counted a single time. V gene TRBV5-8 combines with J gene TRBJ1-2; no clear D gene. The V end lost 1 base, the J end lost 8 bases, and 9 bases lay between the germline ends. The V gene's germline CDR1 is SGHTS and CDR2 YDEGEE. This CDR3 is built from 12 residues. The CDR3 protein is CASSLFPRGYTF. Written as DNA, the CDR3 is TGTGCCAGCAGCTTGTTTCCGAGGGGCTACACCTTC.

The gene calls are TRBV29-1 and TRBJ2-1; the match to TRBD1 covers 10 bases. The CDR3 length is 12 residues. V trimming: 4 bases; J trimming: 8 bases; junction bases outside the gene matches: 2. CDR1 is SQVTM and CDR2 is ANQGSEA in the germline V gene. CDR3 DNA: TGCAGCGTTGTGACAGGGGGCTATGAGCAGTTCTTC. It encodes CSVVTGGYEQFF.

The V gene is TRBV6-9, the J gene TRBJ1-4; no firm D call. Germline V gives CDR1 MNHGY, CDR2 SVAAGI. CDR3 length equals 14 residues. Trimming took 6 bases from V and 4 from J, leaving 12 bases between them. In DNA form, the CDR3 reads TGTGCCAGCAGCGGAAGCTGGGGTAATGAAAAACTGTTTTTT. Amino acid sequence: CASSGSWGNEKLFF.

The chain is built from TRBV6-5 and TRBJ1-1; no clear D. CDR1 is MNHEY and CDR2 is SVGAGI in the germline V gene. Between the trimmed V and J ends, which lost 6 bases and 1 base, there was a span of 15 bases. This CDR3 region has 15 residues. CDR3 coding DNA: TGTGCCAGCAGGCCCCGCGGGAGGTCGAACACTGAAGCTTTCTTT. It yields the protein CASRPRGRSNTEAFF.

The chain links TRBV10-1 to TRBJ2-1; TRBD1 agrees at 8 bases. The J segment lost 6 bases and the V segment lost 4 bases, leaving 8 bases of the junction unmatched. CDR1 is WNHNN and CDR2 is SYGVQD in the germline V gene (reference sequence). This CDR3 is built from 15 residues. The CDR3 coding sequence is TGCGCCAGCAGTGGGAAACAGGGGGTGCGCAATGAGCAGTTCTTC. It translates to CASSGKQGVRNEQFF.

The V gene is TRBV28, the J gene TRBJ2-7; a weak D match, TRBD2 (5 bases). CDR3 length: 14 residues. V was cut by 2 bases and J by 2 bases, with 10 bases left in between. Germline V gene data show CDR1 as MDHEN and CDR2 as SYDVKM. The DNA of the CDR3 is TGTGCCAGCAGTTTAGGGTGGGGAGCCTACGAGCAGTACTTC. Its translation: CASSLGWGAYEQYF.

V and J are TRBV21-1 and TRBJ2-5. TRBV21-1 is a known pseudogene. CDR3 length: 15 amino acids. CDR3 bases: TGTGCCAGCAGCAAAGTTGTGACCCGCACGGAGACCCAGTACTTC. It is translated as CASSKVVTRTETQYF.

This clone was observed once. This chain joins TRBV27 and TRBJ2-7, with a possible D match to TRBD2 (6 bases). Germline assignment: CDR1 MNHEY and CDR2 SMNVEV (reference sequence). Trimming took 2 bases from V and 4 from J, leaving 18 bases between them. The CDR3 length is 16 residues. DNA of the CDR3: TGTGCCAGCAGTTTAACGGGAGTTGGGATGGGATACGAGCAGTACTTC. Its protein product is CASSLTGVGMGYEQYF.

The chain is built from TRBV4-1 and TRBJ2-1, with D tentatively TRBD1 (5 bases). Germline CDR1 reads MGHRA; CDR2 reads YSYEKL. V shed 3 bases and J shed 3 bases, with 9 bases lying between them. The CDR3 totals 14 residues. The CDR3 nucleotides read TGCGCCAGCAGCCACCTAGGGGTCTACAATGAGCAGTTCTTC. Translated, it gives CASSHLGVYNEQFF.

This chain uses TRBV7-2 with TRBJ2-7, with a weak D call TRBD1 (6 bases). V lost 1 base, J lost 1 base, and 11 bases lay in between. The CDR3 covers 15 residues. Germline V gene sequence: CDR1 SGHTA, CDR2 FQGNSA. In DNA form, the CDR3 reads TGTGCCAGCAGCTTAGTTACAGGGAGTTCCTACGAGCAGTACTTC. Residues: CASSLVTGSSYEQYF.

The V call is TRBV10-3, the J call TRBJ2-7; possibly TRBD2 for D (5 bases). CDR3 length: 13 residues. The V end was cut by 4 bases, the J end by 3 bases, with 10 bases between. Germline CDR1 is ENHRY and CDR2 is SYGVKD. The CDR3 protein is CAISGTPNYEQYF. Here the CDR3 DNA reads TGTGCCATCAGTGGGACTCCCAACTACGAGCAGTACTTC.

The chain joins TRBV5-6 to TRBJ1-6, with 7 bases identical to TRBD1. In germline, CDR1 is SGHDT, CDR2 YYEEEE. The trim removed 0 bases at V and 15 bases at J, leaving 3 bases unmatched. The CDR3 spans 12 residues. The CDR3 bases are TGTGCCAGCAGCTTGGGGACAGGCATCCTCCACTTT. It yields the protein CASSLGTGILHF.

This clone was found once. For the CDR3, the DNA is TGTGCCAGCACGGGACAGGGGGTGGAAGCTTTCTTT. Its protein product is CASTGQGVEAFF. The gene calls are TRBV28 and TRBJ1-1; 11 nucleotides match TRBD1. V lost 7 bases and J lost 8; bases outside the gene matches: 3. The V gene's germline CDR1 is MDHEN and CDR2 SYDVKM. The CDR3 covers 12 residues.

The rearrangement links TRBV15 to TRBJ2-1; 9 bases align to TRBD1. The CDR3 sequence is 17 residues long. Germline V gene sequence: CDR1 LNHNV, CDR2 YYDKDF (reference sequence). The J segment lost 6 bases and the V segment lost 1 base, leaving 10 bases of the junction unmatched. CDR3 DNA: TGTGCCACCAGCAGAGCGAGGGGACAGGGAAGTTTCAATGAGCAGTTCTTC. This encodes CATSRARGQGSFNEQFF.

V is TRBV28 and J is TRBJ2-4; 8 bases match TRBD1. The CDR3 contains 18 residues. CDR1 MDHEN and CDR2 SYDVKM come from the germline V gene. J gave up 0 bases and V 6 bases, and 13 bases lay outside the gene matches. CDR3 sequence: CASSLRTGIFVAKNIQYF. In DNA form, the CDR3 reads TGTGCCAGCAGCTTAAGGACAGGGATCTTCGTAGCCAAAAACATTCAGTACTTC.

The rearrangement uses TRBV6-1 and TRBJ1-1; D gene unclear. This CDR3 comprises 15 residues. In germline, CDR1 is MNHNS, CDR2 SASEGT. V was shortened by 1 base and J by 6 bases, with 15 bases between the two germline ends. This chain's CDR3 is CASSEGRTASAEAFF. DNA for the CDR3: TGTGCCAGCAGTGAAGGTAGGACCGCGTCCGCTGAAGCTTTCTTT.

V and J are TRBV5-5 and TRBJ2-7; a weak D match, TRBD1 (6 bases). This CDR3 spans 13 amino acids. Trimming removed 3 bases at V and 1 base at J, with 8 bases between. CDR1 and CDR2 (germline): SGHKS, YYEKEE (reference sequence). The CDR3 reads CASSYRESYEQYF. The CDR3 coding sequence is TGTGCCAGCAGCTACAGGGAGTCCTACGAGCAGTACTTC.

This chain connects TRBV29-1 to TRBJ2-2; either TRBD1 or TRBD2 may fit D (6 bases each). Germline CDR1 reads SQVTM; CDR2 reads ANQGSEA. There are 12 residues in the CDR3. V was cut by 7 bases and J by 9 bases, with 15 bases left in between. For the CDR3, the DNA is TGCAGCGGTTTATTGGGGGGCCGGGAGCTGTTTTTT. Translation: CSGLLGGRELFF.

The genes are TRBV28 and TRBJ2-5, with 8 bases fitting TRBD2. Germline trimming cut 4 bases from V and 4 bases from J; bases unmatched to any gene: 8. Germline V lookup: CDR1 MDHEN, CDR2 SYDVKM. CDR3 length equals 15 residues. CDR3 in amino acids: CASSSPGLVSETQYF. As DNA, the CDR3 is TGTGCCAGCAGTTCCCCGGGACTAGTCTCAGAGACCCAGTACTTC.

The CDR3 spells CASRGPLLHEKLFF. CDR3 in DNA: TGTGCCAGCAGGGGACCCTTGTTGCATGAAAAACTGTTTTTT. This chain uses TRBV28 with TRBJ1-4, with D perhaps TRBD1 (5 bases). From germline, CDR1 is MDHEN and CDR2 SYDVKM. V lost 6 bases to trimming and J lost 6 bases, with 14 bases between them. The CDR3 extends over 14 amino acids.

In the case of this clone: In the same sample, other DNA sequences code for this CDR3. The chain couples TRBV11-3 to TRBJ2-3; D gene ambiguous. V lost 1 base and J 3 bases, leaving 11 bases between the germline ends. The CDR3 has 15 residues. Germline loops: CDR1 SGHNT, CDR2 YENEEA. The CDR3 DNA reads as TGTGCCAGCAGCTTAGGTTCCGGGTCGACAGATACGCAGTATTTT. Translation: CASSLGSGSTDTQYF.

CDR3 residues: CASSPPTGLGEKLFF. The CDR3 nucleotides are TGTGCCAGCAGTCCCCCGACAGGGTTGGGCGAAAAACTGTTTTTT. The chain has TRBV28 and TRBJ1-4, with 7 bases aligning to TRBD1. Germline lookup yields CDR1 MDHEN and CDR2 SYDVKM. The CDR3 totals 15 residues. Trimming took 5 bases from V and 8 from J; bases not matched to a gene: 11.

CDR3 loop: CASTVGGSSYEQYF. CDR3 coding DNA: TGTGCCAGCACCGTCGGCGGGTCCTCCTACGAGCAGTACTTC. The V call is TRBV28, the J call TRBJ2-7; D is possibly TRBD2 (5 bases). The CDR3 is 14 amino acids. Germline CDR1 is MDHEN and CDR2 is SYDVKM. The ends were cut back, 7 bases at V and 0 bases at J, with 13 bases in the middle.

V usage is TRBV18 and J usage is TRBJ2-1; 9 bases fit TRBD2. J lost 4 bases, V lost 3 bases, and 10 bases had no gene match. The CDR3 totals 17 residues. CDR1 and CDR2 (germline): KGHSH, LQKENI. CDR3 residues: CASSPRTGREGYNEQFF. CDR3 nucleotides: TGTGCCAGCTCACCGCGTACGGGGCGGGAGGGTTACAATGAGCAGTTCTTC.

The rearrangement joins TRBV18 to TRBJ2-2, with D perhaps matching TRBD1 (6 bases). The CDR3 runs 22 residues. The germline V and J ends were trimmed by 1 base and 2 bases, with 29 bases remaining between them. Germline V gives CDR1 KGHSH, CDR2 LQKENI. CDR3 nucleotides: TGTGCCAGCTCACCACTTCCCCCGGGTACGGGCGCTTCCAGGGGCAACACCGGGGAGCTGTTTTTT. It is translated as CASSPLPPGTGASRGNTGELFF.

This sequence joins TRBV15 and TRBJ1-4; TRBD1 agrees at 9 bases. Germline V lookup: CDR1 LNHNV, CDR2 YYDKDF (reference sequence). The CDR3 consists of 14 residues. The junction had 5 bases not matched to a gene; V was cut back by 5 bases and J by 7 bases. CDR3 bases: TGTGCCACCAGCGGCGGGACAGGGACTGAAAAACTGTTTTTT. This codes for CATSGGTGTEKLFF.

The chain joins TRBV6-1 to TRBJ2-7; 11 bases fit TRBD2. With 2 bases clipped from V and 2 bases from J, the junction kept 5 bases outside the gene matches. The CDR3 spans 16 residues. From germline, CDR1 is MNHNS and CDR2 SASEGT. The CDR3 here is CASSERLAGGPYEQYF. In nucleotides, the CDR3 is TGTGCCAGCAGTGAACGGCTAGCGGGAGGTCCCTACGAGCAGTACTTC.

The genes are TRBV28 and TRBJ1-2, with TRBD1 as a possible D gene (5 bases). The CDR3 runs to 13 residues. From germline, CDR1 is MDHEN and CDR2 SYDVKM. V was shortened by 5 bases and J by 7 bases, with 14 bases between the two germline ends. In nucleotides, the CDR3 is TGTGCCAGCAGTCCCGGGGGGGAGGCTGGCTACACCTTC. It codes for CASSPGGEAGYTF.